This T cell receptor beta chain was profiled in a study of blood T cell repertoires in COVID-19. Looking at the study overall: Collection of acute and convalescent COVID-19 samples took place in the United States, Italy and Spain. Sources were T cells, B-cell-depleted T cells, or PBMCs; the material itself was cDNA or gDNA.

Germline-derived CDR1 and CDR2 are DFQATT and SNEGSKA (reference sequence). V lost 3 bases and J lost 4, with 11 bases in between. The CDR3 loop spans 13 amino acids. In the original processing: Estimates of nucleated cell counts were drawn from the amplification of reference gene primers. Sequencing used immunoSEQ multiplex PCR; TCRdb keeps in-frame clones, though not all of them. That table supplies the V and J calls and clone size; D and trimming were determined from the DNA. The sample contains a few hundred thousand clones, roughly 90% of which appear only once. The source material was peripheral blood. The chain uses TRBV20-1 and TRBJ2-3; the D gene is possibly TRBD1 (6 bases). This TCR came from a man aged 35 to 55 with active or convalescent COVID-19. CDR3 bases: TGCAGTGCTAGTAGGGGGTGGGCAGATACGCAGTATTTT. Amino acids: CSASRGWADTQYF.